This T cell receptor beta chain was documented in a study of T cell repertoires in cytomegalovirus infection. TCRdb reanalysed the reads using MiXCR and keeps one entry per CDR3 protein. The top ten hold roughly three fifths of the sample, which has some 220,000 distinct CDR3 sequences, 35% to 40% seen once. As to this clonotype: Its antigen is unidentified.

Between the trimmed V and J ends, which lost 0 bases and 8 bases, there was a span of 10 bases. In germline, CDR1 is SQVTM, CDR2 ANQGSEA. The CDR3 has 12 amino acids. The sequencing here drew on CD8+ T cells from cultured PBMCs, taken from culture after CMV antigen stimulation. The sequence came from a human donor in good health (CMV status not recorded). Some clones in this sample may be carry-over from other donors' samples. The V call is TRBV29-1, the J call TRBJ1-2, with a possible D match to TRBD1 (6 bases). Here the CDR3 DNA reads TGCAGCGTTGAAGAGCCCGGACAGGGCTACACCTTC. It is translated as CSVEEPGQGYTF.